This T cell receptor (beta chain) was recorded in a study of early T cells in non-severe SARS-CoV-2 infection. Overall study findings and caveats: Using VDJdb, the matching emphasized anti-spike CD8 responses while missing private and CD4 specificities.

As part of library construction, unique molecular identifiers were attached to individual cDNA molecules. TCRdb itself ran the 5' RACE reads through MiXCR, one entry per CDR3 protein. The sample lists 45,000 to 55,000 distinct CDR3 sequences; more than 5.5% were seen once. The V end lost 8 bases, the J end lost 6 bases, and 20 bases lay between the germline ends. The CDR3 loop spans 15 amino acids. CDR1 MNHNS and CDR2 SASEGT come from the germline V gene. Of note for this clonotype: Its antigen is not known.

The sequencing used whole blood, collected at baseline. This receptor was taken from an adult who was a healthcare worker with PCR-confirmed SARS-CoV-2 infection or an uninfected control (not recorded which). The rearrangement links TRBV6-1 to TRBJ1-5; D may be TRBD1 (6 bases). As DNA, the CDR3 is TGTGCCAGCCTTTTAAACAGGGTGGTGAGTCAGCCCCAGCATTTT. Protein sequence: CASLLNRVVSQPQHF.